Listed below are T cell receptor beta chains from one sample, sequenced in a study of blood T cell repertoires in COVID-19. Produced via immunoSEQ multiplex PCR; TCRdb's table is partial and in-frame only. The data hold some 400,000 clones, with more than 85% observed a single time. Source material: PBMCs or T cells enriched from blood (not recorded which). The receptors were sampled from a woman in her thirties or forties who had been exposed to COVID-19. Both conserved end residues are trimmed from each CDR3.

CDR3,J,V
ASSKGDSGGYGYT,TRBJ1-2,TRBV4-1
ASIARGISDQPQH,TRBJ1-5,TRBV6-5
ATSDSQFTNTGELF,TRBJ2-2,TRBV24-1
ASSQRSGTGELF,TRBJ2-2,TRBV3-1/TRBV3-2
ASSPFTSPGQGHYGYT,TRBJ1-2,TRBV18
ASSLGLGQGIQETQY,TRBJ2-5,TRBV7-9
ASSQAGLPWELF,TRBJ2-2,TRBV4-3
ASSSWDTTYEQY,TRBJ2-7,TRBV7-9
ASSVDISSGNTIY,TRBJ1-3,TRBV9
ASSWDRGLDEQF,TRBJ2-1,TRBV7-9
ASSPRDRGNSPLH,TRBJ1-6,TRBV5-6
ASSTQGGRYGYT,TRBJ1-2,TRBV9
ASSPLNEQF,TRBJ2-1,TRBV6-2/TRBV6-3
ASQTEPNTEAF,TRBJ1-1,TRBV10-1
ASSPRGTGELF,TRBJ2-2,TRBV7-3
ASSQGTGGWNTIY,TRBJ1-3,TRBV3-1/TRBV3-2
ASTRQGPSDQPQH,TRBJ1-5,TRBV6-5
AWSSRQGGNSPLH,TRBJ1-6,TRBV30
ASSPTGSTNEKLF,TRBJ1-4,TRBV5-4
ASSLRGGQPEKLF,TRBJ1-4,TRBV27
ASSRDWEGYT,TRBJ1-2,TRBV7-2
ASRFGGRQINEQF,TRBJ2-1,TRBV2
SASHSGGGNIQY,TRBJ2-4,TRBV20-1
AWREQGDNEQF,TRBJ2-1,TRBV30